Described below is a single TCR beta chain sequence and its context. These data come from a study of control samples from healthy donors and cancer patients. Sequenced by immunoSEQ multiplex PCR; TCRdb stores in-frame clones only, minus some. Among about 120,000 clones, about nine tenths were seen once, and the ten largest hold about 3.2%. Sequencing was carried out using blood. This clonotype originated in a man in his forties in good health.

The chain's CDR3 is CASTKGAGGEQYF. CDR3 in DNA: TGTGCCAGCACCAAAGGGGCCGGAGGCGAGCAGTACTTC. V is TRBV3-1 (or the pseudogene TRBV3-2) and J is TRBJ2-7; either TRBD1 or TRBD2 may supply D (5 bases each). CDR1 and CDR2 (germline): LGHDT, YNNKEL (reference sequence). Trimming cost V 7 bases and J 6 bases, with 16 bases left between them. The CDR3 has 13 amino acids.